In its sample, the clone carrying this TCR beta chain ranks as medium-sized (0.01 to 0.1%). No antigen is known for it. This sample was included in a study of T cell repertoires in aging, cancer and after chemotherapy. Study-level results: Rebound thymic output was suggested by rising median generation probability during chemotherapy in each cancer cohort.

Amplification of TCR beta used genomic DNA extracted from peripheral blood. TRB rearrangements spanning V, D and J were amplified using mixed TRB-A/B primers. TCRdb independently ran MiXCR on the multiplex PCR reads; one entry per CDR3 protein. The sample consists of 9,000 to 10,000 distinct CDR3 sequences, around 22% of them appearing once. Trimming cost V 5 bases and J 4 bases; bases outside gene matches: 8. Germline loops: CDR1 SGHVS, CDR2 FNYEAQ. The CDR3 sequence is 15 residues long. The receptor comes from a human donor in good health. Sequenced sample: blood. The chain links TRBV7-6 to TRBJ1-3, with 7 bases lining up with TRBD1. CDR3 region: CASSRTGALGNTIYF. The CDR3, as DNA: TGTGCCAGCAGCAGAACAGGGGCGCTAGGAAACACCATATATTTT.